The 4 T cell receptor beta chains below all came from one sample that was sequenced in a study of patients and donors after allogeneic stem cell transplantation. MiXCR was run by TCRdb on the RT-PCR reads, yielding one entry per CDR3 protein. The data contain 200,000 to 250,000 distinct CDR3 sequences, about 14% of them singletons. Sequenced input: blood, either unsorted or a sorted T cell fraction (not recorded which). The receptor source for this set is a human donor who was either an allogeneic HSCT recipient or a stem cell or donor lymphocyte infusion donor (not recorded which). It is not recorded whose cells these are; they may come from a transplant donor.

This clonotype was recorded a few times. This chain connects TRBV7-6 to TRBJ1-2; 8 nucleotides agree with TRBD1. The CDR3 has 12 amino acids. From germline, CDR1 is SGHVS and CDR2 FNYEAQ. V gave up 5 bases and J gave up 13 bases; unmatched junction bases: 9. The CDR3 is CASSEGARGLTF. The CDR3 DNA follows: TGTGCCAGCAGCGAAGGGGCCAGGGGGCTCACCTTC.

This clonotype was seen ten or more times. This sequence joins TRBV5-1 and TRBJ2-1; D possibly corresponds to TRBD1 (5 bases). The CDR3 has 15 residues. CDR1 and CDR2 (germline): SGHRS, YFSETQ. V was shortened by 4 bases and J by 6 bases, with 17 bases between the two germline ends. This CDR3 reads CASSPGQETRNEQFF. CDR3 bases: TGCGCCAGCAGCCCTGGACAAGAGACGCGCAATGAGCAGTTCTTC.

The genes are TRBV20-1 and TRBJ2-5; D may be TRBD1 or TRBD2 (5 bases each). The CDR3 is 12 amino acids. Trimming left V 6 bases short and J 7 bases short, with 15 bases between. From germline, CDR1 is DFQATT and CDR2 SNEGSKA (reference sequence). The CDR3, as DNA: TGCAGTGCGCCCGGGACCCGAGTGACCCAGTACTTC. Protein sequence: CSAPGTRVTQYF.

The table lists this clonotype with many counts. The rearrangement joins TRBV7-2 to TRBJ1-2, with TRBD1 matching over 7 bases. The CDR3 spans 13 residues. CDR1 and CDR2 from the germline V gene are SGHTA and FQGNSA. Trimming cost V 4 bases and J 11 bases; bases outside gene matches: 10. CDR3 region: CASSSLGGGRYTF. The CDR3 nucleotides are TGTGCCAGCAGCTCACTCGGAGGGGGCAGATACACCTTC.